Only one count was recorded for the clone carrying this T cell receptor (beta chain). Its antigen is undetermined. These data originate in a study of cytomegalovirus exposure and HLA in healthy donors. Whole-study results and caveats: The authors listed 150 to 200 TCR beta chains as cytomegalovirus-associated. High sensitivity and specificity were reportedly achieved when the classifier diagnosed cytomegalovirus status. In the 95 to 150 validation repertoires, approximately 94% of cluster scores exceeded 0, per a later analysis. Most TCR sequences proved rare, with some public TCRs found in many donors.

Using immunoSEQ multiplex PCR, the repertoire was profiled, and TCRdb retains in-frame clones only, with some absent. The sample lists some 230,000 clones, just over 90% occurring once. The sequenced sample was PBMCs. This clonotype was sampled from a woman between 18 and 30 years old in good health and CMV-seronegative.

The CDR3 reads CASRGGSSYNEQFF. Here the CDR3 DNA reads TGTGCCAGCAGAGGGGGAAGCTCCTACAATGAGCAGTTCTTC. This chain uses TRBV9 with TRBJ2-1, with D possibly TRBD1 on 6 matching bases. V was shortened by 5 bases and J by 0 bases, with 9 bases between the two germline ends. The CDR3 covers 14 residues. The germline V gene has CDR1 SGDLS and CDR2 YYNGEE.